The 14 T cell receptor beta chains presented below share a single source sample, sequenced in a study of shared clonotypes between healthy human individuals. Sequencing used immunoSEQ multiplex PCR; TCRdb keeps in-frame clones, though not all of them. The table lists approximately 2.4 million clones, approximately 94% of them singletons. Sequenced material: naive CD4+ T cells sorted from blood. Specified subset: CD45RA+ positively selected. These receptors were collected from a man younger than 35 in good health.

The CDR3 DNA follows: TGTGCCAGCAGCGTAGAGAACATCGGAGGGGAGACCCAGTACTTC. This translates into CASSVENIGGETQYF. This rearrangement joins TRBV9 to TRBJ2-5; possible D gene TRBD2, 6 bases. Between the trimmed V and J ends, which lost 0 bases and 5 bases, there was a span of 14 bases. There are 15 residues in the CDR3. The germline gives CDR1 SGDLS, CDR2 YYNGEE.

The CDR3 loop is CASSLGTAAFF. CDR3 DNA sequence: TGTGCCAGCAGCTTGGGGACAGCAGCCTTCTTT. This chain connects TRBV5-6 to TRBJ1-1, with D perhaps TRBD1 (6 bases). Trimming stripped 0 bases from V and 14 bases from J, with 11 bases between. Germline lookup yields CDR1 SGHDT and CDR2 YYEEEE. The CDR3 totals 11 residues.

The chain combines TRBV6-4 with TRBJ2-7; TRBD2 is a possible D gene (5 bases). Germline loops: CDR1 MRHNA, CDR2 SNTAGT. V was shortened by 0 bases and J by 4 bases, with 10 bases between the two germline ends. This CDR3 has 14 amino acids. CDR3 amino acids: CASSDSRERYEQYF. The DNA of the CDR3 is TGTGCCAGCAGTGACTCACGGGAACGGTACGAGCAGTACTTC.

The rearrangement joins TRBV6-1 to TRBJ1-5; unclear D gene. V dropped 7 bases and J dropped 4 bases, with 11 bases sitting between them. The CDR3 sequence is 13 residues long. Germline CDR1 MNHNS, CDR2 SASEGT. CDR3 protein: CASITDGNQPQHF. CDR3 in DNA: TGTGCCAGCATAACGGACGGTAATCAGCCCCAGCATTTT.

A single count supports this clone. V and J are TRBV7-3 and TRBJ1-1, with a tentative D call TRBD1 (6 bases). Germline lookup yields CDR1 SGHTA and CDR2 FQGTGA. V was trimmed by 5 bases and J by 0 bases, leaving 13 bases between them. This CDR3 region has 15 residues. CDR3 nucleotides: TGTGCCAGCAGCAAACAGGGAATTCTGAACACTGAAGCTTTCTTT. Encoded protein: CASSKQGILNTEAFF. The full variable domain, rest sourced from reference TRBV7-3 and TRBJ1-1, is GAGVSQTPSNKVTEKGKYVELRCDPISGHTALYWYRQSLGQGPEFLIYFQGTGAADDSGLPNDRFFAVRPEGSVSTLKIQRTERGDSAVYLCASSKQGILNTEAFFGQGTRLTVV.

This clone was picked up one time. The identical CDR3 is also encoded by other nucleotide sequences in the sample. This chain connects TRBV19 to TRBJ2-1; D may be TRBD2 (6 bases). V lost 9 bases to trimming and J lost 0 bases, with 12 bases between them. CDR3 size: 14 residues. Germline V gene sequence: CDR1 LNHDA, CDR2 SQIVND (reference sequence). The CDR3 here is CASSGGSSYNEQFF. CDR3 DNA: TGTGCCAGCTCCGGGGGAAGCTCCTACAATGAGCAGTTCTTC.

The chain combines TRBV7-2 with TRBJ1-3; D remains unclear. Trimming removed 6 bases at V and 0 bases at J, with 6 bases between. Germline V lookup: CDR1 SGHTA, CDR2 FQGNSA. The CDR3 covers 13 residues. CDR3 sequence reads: CASRVSSGNTIYF. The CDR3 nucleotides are TGTGCCAGCAGGGTTAGCTCTGGAAACACCATATATTTT. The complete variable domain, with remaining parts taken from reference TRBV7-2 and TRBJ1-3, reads GAGVSQSPSNKVTEKGKDVELRCDPISGHTALYWYRQSLGQGLEFLIYFQGNSAPDKSGLPSDRFSAERTGGSVSTLTIQRTQQEDSAVYLCASRVSSGNTIYFGEGSWLTVV.

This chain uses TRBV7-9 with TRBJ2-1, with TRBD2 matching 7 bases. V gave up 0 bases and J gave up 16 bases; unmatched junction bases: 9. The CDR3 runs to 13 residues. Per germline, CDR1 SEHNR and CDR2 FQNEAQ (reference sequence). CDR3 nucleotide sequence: TGTGCCAGCAGCTTAGCGGGGAGGGCCTCTCCATTCTTC. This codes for CASSLAGRASPFF. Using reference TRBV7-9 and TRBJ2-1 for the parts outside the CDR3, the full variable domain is DTGVSQNPRHKITKRGQNVTFRCDPISEHNRLYWYRQTLGQGPEFLTYFQNEAQLEKSRLLSDRFSAERPKGSFSTLEIQRTEQGDSAMYLCASSLAGRASPFFGPGTRLTVL.

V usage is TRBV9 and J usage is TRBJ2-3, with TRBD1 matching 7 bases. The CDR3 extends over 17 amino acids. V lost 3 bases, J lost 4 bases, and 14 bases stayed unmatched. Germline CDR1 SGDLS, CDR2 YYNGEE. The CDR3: CASSAADRVGRSDTQYF. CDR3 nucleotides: TGTGCCAGCAGCGCAGCAGACAGGGTGGGCCGCTCAGATACGCAGTATTTT.

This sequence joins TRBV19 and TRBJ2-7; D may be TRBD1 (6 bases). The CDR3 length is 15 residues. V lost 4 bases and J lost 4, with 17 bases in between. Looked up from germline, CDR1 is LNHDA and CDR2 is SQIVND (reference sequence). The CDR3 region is CASSTRGGQFYEQYF. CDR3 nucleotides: TGTGCCAGTAGTACCCGGGGCGGACAGTTTTACGAGCAGTACTTC.

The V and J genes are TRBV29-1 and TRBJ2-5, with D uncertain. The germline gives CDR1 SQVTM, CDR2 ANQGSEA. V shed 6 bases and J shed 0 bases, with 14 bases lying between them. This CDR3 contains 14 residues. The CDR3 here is CSVLTPRDQETQYF. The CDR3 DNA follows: TGCAGCGTGCTGACCCCACGGGACCAAGAGACCCAGTACTTC.

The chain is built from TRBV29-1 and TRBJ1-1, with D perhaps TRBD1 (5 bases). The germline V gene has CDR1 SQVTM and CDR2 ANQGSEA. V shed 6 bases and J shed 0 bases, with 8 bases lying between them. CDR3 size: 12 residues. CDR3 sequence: CSVLQVNTEAFF. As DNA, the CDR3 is TGCAGCGTGTTACAGGTGAACACTGAAGCTTTCTTT.

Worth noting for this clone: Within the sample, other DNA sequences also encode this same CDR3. Here the CDR3 DNA reads TGCGCCAGCAGCTTGGACGGAGGCTCTGGGGCCAACGTCCTGACTTTC. This gives the protein CASSLDGGSGANVLTF. The V gene is TRBV5-1, the J gene TRBJ2-6; possible D gene TRBD2, 5 bases. Trimming pared 0 bases from V and 0 bases from J, leaving 7 bases between. From germline, CDR1 is SGHRS and CDR2 YFSETQ. CDR3 size: 16 residues.

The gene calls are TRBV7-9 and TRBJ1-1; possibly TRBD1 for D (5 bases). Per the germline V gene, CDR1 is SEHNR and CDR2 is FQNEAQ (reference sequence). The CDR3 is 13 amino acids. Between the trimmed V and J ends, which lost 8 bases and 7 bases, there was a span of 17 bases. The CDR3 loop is CASRRLGAGEAFF. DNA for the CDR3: TGTGCCAGCCGCCGACTTGGGGCAGGTGAAGCTTTCTTT.